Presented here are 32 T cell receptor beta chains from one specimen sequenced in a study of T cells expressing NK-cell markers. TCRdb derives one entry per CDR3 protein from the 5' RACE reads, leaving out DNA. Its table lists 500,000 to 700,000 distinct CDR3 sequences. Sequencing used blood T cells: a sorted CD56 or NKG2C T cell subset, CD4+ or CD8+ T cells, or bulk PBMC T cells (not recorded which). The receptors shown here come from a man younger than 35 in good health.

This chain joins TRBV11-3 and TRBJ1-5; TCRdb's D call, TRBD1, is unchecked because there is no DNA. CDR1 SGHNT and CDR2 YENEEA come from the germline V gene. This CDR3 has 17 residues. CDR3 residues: CASSLVGRRNSNQPQHF.

CDR3: CASRQIQGGNQPQHF. This rearrangement joins TRBV27 to TRBJ1-5; TCRdb calls TRBD1, which cannot be checked without DNA. The CDR3 is 15 amino acids. Germline V lookup: CDR1 MNHEY, CDR2 SMNVEV (reference sequence).

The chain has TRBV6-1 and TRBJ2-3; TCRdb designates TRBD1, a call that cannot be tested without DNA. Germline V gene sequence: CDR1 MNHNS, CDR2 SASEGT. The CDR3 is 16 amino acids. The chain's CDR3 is CASSRRGFRGTDTQYF.

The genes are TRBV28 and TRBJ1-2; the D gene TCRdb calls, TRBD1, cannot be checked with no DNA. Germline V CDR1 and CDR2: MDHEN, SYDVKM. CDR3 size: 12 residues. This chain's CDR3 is CASTDRGFGYTF.

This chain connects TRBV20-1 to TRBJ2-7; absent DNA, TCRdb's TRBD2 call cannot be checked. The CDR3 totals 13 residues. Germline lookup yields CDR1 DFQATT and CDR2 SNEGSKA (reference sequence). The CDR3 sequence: CSARVASTYEQYF.

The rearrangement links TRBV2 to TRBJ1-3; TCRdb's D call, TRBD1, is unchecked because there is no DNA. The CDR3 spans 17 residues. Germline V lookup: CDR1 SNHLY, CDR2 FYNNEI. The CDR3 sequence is CASSWPGQGTTGNTIYF.

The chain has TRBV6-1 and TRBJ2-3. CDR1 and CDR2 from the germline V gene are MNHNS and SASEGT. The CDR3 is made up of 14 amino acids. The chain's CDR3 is CASSKRPYTDTQYF.

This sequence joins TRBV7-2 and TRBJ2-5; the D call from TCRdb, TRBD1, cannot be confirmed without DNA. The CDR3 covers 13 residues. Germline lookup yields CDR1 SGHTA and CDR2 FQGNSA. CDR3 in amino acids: CASRRTPQETQYF.

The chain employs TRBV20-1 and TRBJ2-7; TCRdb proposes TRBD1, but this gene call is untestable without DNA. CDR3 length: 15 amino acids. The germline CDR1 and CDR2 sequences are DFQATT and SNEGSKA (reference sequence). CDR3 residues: CSARFFGTETYEQYF.

The chain's CDR3 is CASSLGSREVRNEQFF. The chain joins TRBV5-1 to TRBJ2-1; lacking DNA, the TRBD2 call made by TCRdb goes unchecked. Looked up from germline, CDR1 is SGHRS and CDR2 is YFSETQ. CDR3 length: 16 amino acids.

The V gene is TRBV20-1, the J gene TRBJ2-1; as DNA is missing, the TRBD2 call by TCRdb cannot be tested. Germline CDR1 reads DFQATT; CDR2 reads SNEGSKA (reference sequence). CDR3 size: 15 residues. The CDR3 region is CSASDGGRTYNEQFF.

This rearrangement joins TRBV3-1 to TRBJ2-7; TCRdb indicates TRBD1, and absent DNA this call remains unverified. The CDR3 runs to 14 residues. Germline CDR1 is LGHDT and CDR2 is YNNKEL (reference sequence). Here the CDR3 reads CASSQDLQGPEQYF.

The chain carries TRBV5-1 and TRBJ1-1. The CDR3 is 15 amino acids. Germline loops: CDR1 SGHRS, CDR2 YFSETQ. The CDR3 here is CASSLYGDRRAEAFF.

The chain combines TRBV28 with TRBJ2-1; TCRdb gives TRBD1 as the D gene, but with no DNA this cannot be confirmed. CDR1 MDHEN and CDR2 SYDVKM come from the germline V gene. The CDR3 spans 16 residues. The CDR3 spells CASSASGQGAHNEQFF.

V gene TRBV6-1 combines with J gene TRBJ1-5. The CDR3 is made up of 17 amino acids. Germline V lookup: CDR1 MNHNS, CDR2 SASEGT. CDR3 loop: CASSEDSWGWHNQPQHF.

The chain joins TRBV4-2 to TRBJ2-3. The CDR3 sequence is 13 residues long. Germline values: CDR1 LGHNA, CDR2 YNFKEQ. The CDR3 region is CASSQGLSDTQYF.

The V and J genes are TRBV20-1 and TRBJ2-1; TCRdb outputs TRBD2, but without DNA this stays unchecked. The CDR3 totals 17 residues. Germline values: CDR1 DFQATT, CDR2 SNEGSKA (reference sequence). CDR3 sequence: CSAWGGGGGPLNNEQFF.

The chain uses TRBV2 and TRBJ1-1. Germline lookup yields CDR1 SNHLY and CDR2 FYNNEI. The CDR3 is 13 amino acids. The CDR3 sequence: CASSEGKDIEAFF.

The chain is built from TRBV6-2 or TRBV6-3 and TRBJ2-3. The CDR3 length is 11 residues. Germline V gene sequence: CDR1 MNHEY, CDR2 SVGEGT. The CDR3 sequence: CASLQEDTQYF.

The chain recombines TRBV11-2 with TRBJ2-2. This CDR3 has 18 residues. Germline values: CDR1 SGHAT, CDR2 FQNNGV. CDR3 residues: CASSFQSFGSIYTGELFF.

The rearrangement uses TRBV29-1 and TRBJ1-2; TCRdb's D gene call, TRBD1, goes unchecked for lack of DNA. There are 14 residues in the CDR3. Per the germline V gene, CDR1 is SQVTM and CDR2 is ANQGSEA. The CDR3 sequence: CSVGGRRLNYGYTF. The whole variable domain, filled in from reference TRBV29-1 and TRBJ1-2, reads SAVISQKPSRDICQRGTSLTIQCQVDSQVTMMFWYRQQPGQSLTLIATANQGSEATYESGFVIDKFPISRPNLTFSTLTVSNMSPEDSSIYLCSVGGRRLNYGYTFGSGTRLTVV.

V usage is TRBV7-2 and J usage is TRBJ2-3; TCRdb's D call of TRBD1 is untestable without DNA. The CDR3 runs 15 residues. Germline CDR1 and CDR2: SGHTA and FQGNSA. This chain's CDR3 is CASSPGRGGTDTQYF.

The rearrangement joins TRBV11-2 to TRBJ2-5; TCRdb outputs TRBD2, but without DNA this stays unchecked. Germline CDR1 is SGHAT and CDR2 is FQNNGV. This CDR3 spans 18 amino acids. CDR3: CASSLSSGWREVRETQYF.

CDR3 loop: CASSETGGEDYGYTF. The J gene is TRBJ1-2, the V gene TRBV14; absent DNA, TCRdb's TRBD1 call cannot be checked. From germline, CDR1 is SGHDN and CDR2 FVKESK. This CDR3 is 15 amino acids long.

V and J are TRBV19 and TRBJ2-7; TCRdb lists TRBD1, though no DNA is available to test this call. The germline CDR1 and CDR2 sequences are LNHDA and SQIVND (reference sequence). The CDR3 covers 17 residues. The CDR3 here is CASSRRVTTGAGYEQYF.

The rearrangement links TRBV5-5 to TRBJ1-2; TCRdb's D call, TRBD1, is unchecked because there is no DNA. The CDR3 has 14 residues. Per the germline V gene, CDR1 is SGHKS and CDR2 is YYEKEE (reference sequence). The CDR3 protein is CASSLGQGADGYTF.

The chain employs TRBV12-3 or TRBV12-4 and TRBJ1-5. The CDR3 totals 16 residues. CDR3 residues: CASSSPTARSNQPQHF.

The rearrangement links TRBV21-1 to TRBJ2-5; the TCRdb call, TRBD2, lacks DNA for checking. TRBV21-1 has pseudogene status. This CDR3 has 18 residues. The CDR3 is CASSKFLDGASGRETQYF.

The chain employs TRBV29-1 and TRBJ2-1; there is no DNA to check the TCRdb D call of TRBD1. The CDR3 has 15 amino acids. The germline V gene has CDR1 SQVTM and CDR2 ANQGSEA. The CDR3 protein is CSVDNGGQVYNEQFF.

The CDR3 loop is CASTDQGIYGYTF. The gene calls are TRBV13 and TRBJ1-2. Germline-derived CDR1 and CDR2 are PRHDT and FYEKMQ (reference sequence). CDR3 length: 13 residues.

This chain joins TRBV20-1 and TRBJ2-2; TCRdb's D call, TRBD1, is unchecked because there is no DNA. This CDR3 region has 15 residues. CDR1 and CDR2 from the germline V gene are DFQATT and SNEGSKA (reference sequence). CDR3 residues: CSARDGAYSTGELFF.

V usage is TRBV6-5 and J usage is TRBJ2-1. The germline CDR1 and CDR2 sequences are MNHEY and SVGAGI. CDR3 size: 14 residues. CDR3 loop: CASSYGISINEQFF.